This T cell receptor (beta chain) was sequenced in a study of T cells in localized non-small cell lung cancer. CDR3 length: 15 amino acids. V lost 1 base and J lost 4, with 11 bases in between. Germline V gene data show CDR1 as LNHDA and CDR2 as SQIVND (reference sequence). As regards this clone: Its antigen is currently unknown.

Repertoires were generated with immunoSEQ multiplex PCR, while TCRdb's copy carries only in-frame clones and drops some. This sample has tens of thousands of clones, with roughly 80% found just once. Study-wide findings and caveats: Adjacent uninvolved lung tissue had the highest T cell clonality, exceeding tumor. Sequencing involved a lone tumor region, leaving heterogeneity possible. Appearance in adjacent lung was seen for a median 57 of the top 100 tumor clones. A raised T cell density in blood coincided with lengthier overall survival.

The specimen comprised peripheral blood, sampled before any cancer treatment. The gene calls are TRBV19 and TRBJ2-4, with D perhaps given as TRBD1 or TRBD2 (5 bases each). The TCR originated in a man aged 35-69 years with stage III squamous cell lung carcinoma. The CDR3 DNA reads as TGTGCCAGTAGTATAGCCGGGACGGAGAAAAACATTCAGTACTTC. Protein: CASSIAGTEKNIQYF.